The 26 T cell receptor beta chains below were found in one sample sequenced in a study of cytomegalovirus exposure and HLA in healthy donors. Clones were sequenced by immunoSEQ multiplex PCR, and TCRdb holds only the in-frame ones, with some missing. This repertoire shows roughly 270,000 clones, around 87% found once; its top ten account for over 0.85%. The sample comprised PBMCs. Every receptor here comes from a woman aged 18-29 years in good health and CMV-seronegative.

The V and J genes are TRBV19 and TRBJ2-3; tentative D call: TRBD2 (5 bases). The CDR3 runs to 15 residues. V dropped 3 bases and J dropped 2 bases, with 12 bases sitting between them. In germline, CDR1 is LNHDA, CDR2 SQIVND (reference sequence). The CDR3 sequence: CASSIRRQLTDTQYF. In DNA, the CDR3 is TGTGCCAGTAGTATCCGGAGGCAACTCACAGATACGCAGTATTTT.

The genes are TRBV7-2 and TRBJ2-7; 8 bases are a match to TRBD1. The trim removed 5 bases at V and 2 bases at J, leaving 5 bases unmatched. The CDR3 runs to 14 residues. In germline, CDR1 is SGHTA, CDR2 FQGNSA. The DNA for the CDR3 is TGTGCCAGCAGCATCGGGACAGGAGCCTACGAGCAGTACTTC. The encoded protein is CASSIGTGAYEQYF.

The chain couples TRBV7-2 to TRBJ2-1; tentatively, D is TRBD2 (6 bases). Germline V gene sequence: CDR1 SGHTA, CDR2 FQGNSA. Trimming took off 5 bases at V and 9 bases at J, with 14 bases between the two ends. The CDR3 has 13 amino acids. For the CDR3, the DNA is TGTGCCAGCAGCGTAGGACTAAACGCTGAGCAGTTCTTC. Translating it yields CASSVGLNAEQFF. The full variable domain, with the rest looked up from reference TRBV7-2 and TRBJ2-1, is GAGVSQSPSNKVTEKGKDVELRCDPISGHTALYWYRQSLGQGLEFLIYFQGNSAPDKSGLPSDRFSAERTGGSVSTLTIQRTQQEDSAVYLCASSVGLNAEQFFGPGTRLTVL.

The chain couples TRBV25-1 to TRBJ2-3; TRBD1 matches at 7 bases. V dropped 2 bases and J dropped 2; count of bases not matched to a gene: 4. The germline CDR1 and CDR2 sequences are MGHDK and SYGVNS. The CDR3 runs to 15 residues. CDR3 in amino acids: CASSETGQLTDTQYF. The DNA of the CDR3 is TGTGCCAGCAGTGAAACGGGACAGCTCACAGATACGCAGTATTTT.

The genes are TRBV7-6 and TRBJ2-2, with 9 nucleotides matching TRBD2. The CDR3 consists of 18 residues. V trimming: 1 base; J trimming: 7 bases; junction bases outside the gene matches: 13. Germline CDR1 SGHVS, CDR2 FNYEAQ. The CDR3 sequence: CASSLVPPLAGLVGELFF. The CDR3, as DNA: TGTGCCAGCAGCTTAGTCCCCCCCCTAGCGGGACTGGTCGGGGAGCTGTTTTTT.

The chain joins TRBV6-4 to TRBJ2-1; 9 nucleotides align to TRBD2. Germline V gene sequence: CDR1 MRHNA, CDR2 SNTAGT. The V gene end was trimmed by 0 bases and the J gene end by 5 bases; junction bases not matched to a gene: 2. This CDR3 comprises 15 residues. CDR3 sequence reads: CASSDSTSGNNEQFF. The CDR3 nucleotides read TGTGCCAGCAGTGACTCGACTAGCGGAAACAATGAGCAGTTCTTC.

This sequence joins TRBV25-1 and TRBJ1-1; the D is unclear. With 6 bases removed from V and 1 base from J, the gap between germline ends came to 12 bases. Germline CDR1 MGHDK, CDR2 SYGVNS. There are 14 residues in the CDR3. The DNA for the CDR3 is TGTGCCAGCAGCAACAGTGCAGGGAACACTGAAGCTTTCTTT. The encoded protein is CASSNSAGNTEAFF.

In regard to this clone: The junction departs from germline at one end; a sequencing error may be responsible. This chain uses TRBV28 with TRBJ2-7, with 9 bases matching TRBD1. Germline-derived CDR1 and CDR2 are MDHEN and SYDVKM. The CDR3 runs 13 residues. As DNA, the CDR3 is TGTGCCACCAGACAGGGGGGTAAATACGAGCAGTGCTTC. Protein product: CATRQGGKYEQCF. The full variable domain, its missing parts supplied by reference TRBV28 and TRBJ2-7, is DVKVTQSSRYLVKRTGEKVFLECVQDMDHENMFWYRQDPGLGLRLIYFSYDVKMKEKGDIPEGYSVSREKKERFSLILESASTNQTSMYLCATRQGGKYEQCFGPGTRLTVT.

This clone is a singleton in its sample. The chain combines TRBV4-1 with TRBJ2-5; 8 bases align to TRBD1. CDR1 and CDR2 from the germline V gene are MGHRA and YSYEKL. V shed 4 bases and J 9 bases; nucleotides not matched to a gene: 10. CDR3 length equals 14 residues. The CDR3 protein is CASSRETGGPPQYF. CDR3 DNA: TGCGCCAGCAGCCGAGAAACAGGGGGGCCCCCCCAGTACTTC.

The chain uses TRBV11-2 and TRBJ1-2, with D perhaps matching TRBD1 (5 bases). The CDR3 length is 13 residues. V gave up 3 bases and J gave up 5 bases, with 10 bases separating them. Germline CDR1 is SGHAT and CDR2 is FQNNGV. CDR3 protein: CASSFSGWYGYTF. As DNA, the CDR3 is TGTGCCAGCAGCTTTTCAGGGTGGTATGGCTACACCTTC.

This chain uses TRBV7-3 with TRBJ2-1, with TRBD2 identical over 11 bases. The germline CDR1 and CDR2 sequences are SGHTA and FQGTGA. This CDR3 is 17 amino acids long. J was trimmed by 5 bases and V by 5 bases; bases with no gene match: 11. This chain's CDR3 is CASSPSPTSGSHNEQFF. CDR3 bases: TGTGCCAGCAGCCCCTCCCCCACTAGCGGGAGCCACAATGAGCAGTTCTTC.

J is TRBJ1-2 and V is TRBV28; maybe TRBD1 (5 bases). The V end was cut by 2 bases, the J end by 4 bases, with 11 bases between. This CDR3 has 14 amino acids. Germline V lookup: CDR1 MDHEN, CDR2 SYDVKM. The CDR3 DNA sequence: TGTGCCAGCAGTTTAGGGGCAGGGTCCTATGGCTACACCTTC. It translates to CASSLGAGSYGYTF.

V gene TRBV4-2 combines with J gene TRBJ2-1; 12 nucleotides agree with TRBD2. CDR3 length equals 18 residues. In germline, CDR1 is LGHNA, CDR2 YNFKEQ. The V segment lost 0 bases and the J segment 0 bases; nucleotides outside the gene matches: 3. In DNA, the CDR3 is TGTGCCAGCAGCCAAGATCCTAGCGGGAGGGCCTCCTACAATGAGCAGTTCTTC. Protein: CASSQDPSGRASYNEQFF.

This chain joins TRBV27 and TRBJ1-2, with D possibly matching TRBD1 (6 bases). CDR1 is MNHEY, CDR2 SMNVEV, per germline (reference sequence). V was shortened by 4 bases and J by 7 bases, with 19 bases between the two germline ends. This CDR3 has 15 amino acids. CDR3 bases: TGTGCCAGCAGTTCCCAAGGCGGGGGGGCGAGTGGCTACACCTTC. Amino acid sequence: CASSSQGGGASGYTF.

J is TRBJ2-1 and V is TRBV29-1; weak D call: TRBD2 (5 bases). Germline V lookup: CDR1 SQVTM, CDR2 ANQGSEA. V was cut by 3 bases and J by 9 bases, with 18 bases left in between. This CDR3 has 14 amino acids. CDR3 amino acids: CSVEGKLVVGEQFF. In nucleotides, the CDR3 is TGCAGCGTTGAGGGTAAACTAGTGGTGGGTGAGCAGTTCTTC.

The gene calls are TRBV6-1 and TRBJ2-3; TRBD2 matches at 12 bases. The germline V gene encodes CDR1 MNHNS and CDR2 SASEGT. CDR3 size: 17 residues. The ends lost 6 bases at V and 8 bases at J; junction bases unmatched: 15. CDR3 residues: CASSELTSGRSFGTQYF. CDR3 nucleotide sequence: TGTGCCAGCAGCGAACTGACTAGCGGGAGAAGTTTTGGTACGCAGTATTTT.

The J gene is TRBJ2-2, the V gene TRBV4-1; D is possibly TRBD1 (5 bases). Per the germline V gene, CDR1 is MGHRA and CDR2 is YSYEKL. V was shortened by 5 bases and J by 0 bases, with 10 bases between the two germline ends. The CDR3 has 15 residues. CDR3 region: CASSETDSNTGELFF. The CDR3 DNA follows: TGCGCCAGCAGCGAGACAGATTCGAACACCGGGGAGCTGTTTTTT.

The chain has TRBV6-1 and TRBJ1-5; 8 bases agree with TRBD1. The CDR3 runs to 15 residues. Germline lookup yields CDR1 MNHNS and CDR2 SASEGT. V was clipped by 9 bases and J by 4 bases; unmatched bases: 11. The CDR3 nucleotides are TGTGCCAGTAAAACGGACAGGGCGGTTAATCAGCCCCAGCATTTT. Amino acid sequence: CASKTDRAVNQPQHF.

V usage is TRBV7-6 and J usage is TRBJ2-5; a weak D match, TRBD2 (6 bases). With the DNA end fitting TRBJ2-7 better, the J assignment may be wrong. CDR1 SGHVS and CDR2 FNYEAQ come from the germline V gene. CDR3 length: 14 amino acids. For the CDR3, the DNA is TGTGCCAGCAGCTTTGGGGGGACCACCTACGAGCAGTACTTC. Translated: CASSFGGTTYEQYF.

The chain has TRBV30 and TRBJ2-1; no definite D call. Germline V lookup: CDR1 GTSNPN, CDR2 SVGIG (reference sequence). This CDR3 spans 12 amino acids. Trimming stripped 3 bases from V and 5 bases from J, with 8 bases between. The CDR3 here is CAWSADNNEQFF. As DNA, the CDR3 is TGTGCCTGGAGCGCTGACAACAATGAGCAGTTCTTC.

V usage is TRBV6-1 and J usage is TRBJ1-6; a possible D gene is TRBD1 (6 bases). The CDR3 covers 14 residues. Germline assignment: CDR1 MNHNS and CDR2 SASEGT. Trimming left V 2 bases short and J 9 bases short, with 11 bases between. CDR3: CASSELGGGSPLHF. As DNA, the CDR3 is TGTGCCAGCAGTGAATTAGGGGGGGGTTCACCCCTCCACTTT.

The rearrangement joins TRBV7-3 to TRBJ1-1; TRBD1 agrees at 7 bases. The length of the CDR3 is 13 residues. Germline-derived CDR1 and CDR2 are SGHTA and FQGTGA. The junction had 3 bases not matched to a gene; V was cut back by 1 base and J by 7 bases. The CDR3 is CASSLNRGDEAFF. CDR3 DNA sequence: TGTGCCAGCAGCTTAAACAGGGGCGATGAAGCTTTCTTT.

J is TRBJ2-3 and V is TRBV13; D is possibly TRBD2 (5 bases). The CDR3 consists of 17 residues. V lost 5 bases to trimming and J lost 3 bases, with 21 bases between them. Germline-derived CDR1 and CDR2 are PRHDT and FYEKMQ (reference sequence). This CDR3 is CASSPDGPGFGTDTQYF. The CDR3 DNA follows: TGTGCCAGCAGCCCCGACGGTCCGGGGTTCGGGACAGATACGCAGTATTTT.

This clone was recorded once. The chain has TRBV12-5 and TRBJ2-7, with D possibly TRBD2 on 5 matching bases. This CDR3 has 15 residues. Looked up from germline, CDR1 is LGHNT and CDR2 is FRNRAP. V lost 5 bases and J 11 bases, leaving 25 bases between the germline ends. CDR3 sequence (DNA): TGTGCTAGTGGTCAGCCGGCCGCGCGATGGCCCGGGGAGTACTTC. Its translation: CASGQPAARWPGEYF.

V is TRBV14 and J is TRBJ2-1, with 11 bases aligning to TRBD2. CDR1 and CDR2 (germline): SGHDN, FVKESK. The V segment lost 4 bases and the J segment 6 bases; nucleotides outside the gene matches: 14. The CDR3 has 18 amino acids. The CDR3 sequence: CASSPIRSGLAGANEQFF. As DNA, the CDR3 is TGTGCCAGCAGCCCCATCCGATCCGGACTAGCGGGTGCCAATGAGCAGTTCTTC.

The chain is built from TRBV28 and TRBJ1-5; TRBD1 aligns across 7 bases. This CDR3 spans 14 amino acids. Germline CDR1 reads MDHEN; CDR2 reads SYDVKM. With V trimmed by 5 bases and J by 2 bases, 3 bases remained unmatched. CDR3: CASSVGQRNQPQHF. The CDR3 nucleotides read TGTGCCAGCAGTGTGGGACAGCGCAATCAGCCCCAGCATTTT.